This section outlines one T cell receptor (beta chain) sequence together with its context. Its cognate antigen is unknown. Assay: immunoSEQ multiplex PCR; the TCRdb copy retains only in-frame clones and omits some. Of some 480,000 clones in the sample, approximately 88% were seen once. Sample treatment: 15 to 20 received Ad26.COV2.S at low or high dose, single or two shots; about 5 received placebo; per-sample allocation not given. Samples came from day 63 after the first vaccine or placebo injection. Recruitment in Boston yielded a donor of adult age, 18-55 years. This record comes from a study of Ad26.COV2.S vaccination and SARS-CoV-2 variants. General study results and limits: Responses of T cells in total may have been underestimated by the TCR breadth and depth analyses.

Trimming pared 2 bases from V and 1 base from J, leaving 8 bases between. The CDR3 extends over 14 amino acids. From germline, CDR1 is MNHEY and CDR2 SMNVEV (reference sequence). The chain employs TRBV27 and TRBJ2-5; no clear D. This receptor was identified in a person between 18 and 59 years old who received the Ad26.COV2.S COVID-19 vaccine or a placebo. The sequencing used peripheral blood, collected in a trial of Ad26.COV2.S vaccine versus placebo. As DNA, the CDR3 is TGTGCCAGCAGTTTAGTCGGTATCCAAGAGACCCAGTACTTC. Amino acids: CASSLVGIQETQYF.